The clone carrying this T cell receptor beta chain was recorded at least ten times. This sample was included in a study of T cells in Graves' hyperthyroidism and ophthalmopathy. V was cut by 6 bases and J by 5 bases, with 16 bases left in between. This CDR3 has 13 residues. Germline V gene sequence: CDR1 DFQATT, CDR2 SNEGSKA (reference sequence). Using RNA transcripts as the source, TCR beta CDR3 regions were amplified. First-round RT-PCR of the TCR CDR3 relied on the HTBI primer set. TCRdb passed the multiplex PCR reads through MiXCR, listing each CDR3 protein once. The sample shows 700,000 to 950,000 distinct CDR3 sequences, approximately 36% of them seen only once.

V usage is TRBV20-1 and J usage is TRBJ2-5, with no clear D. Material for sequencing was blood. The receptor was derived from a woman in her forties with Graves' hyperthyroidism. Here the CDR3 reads CSAQAQVVETQYF. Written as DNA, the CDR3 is TGCAGTGCCCAAGCCCAGGTGGTGGAGACCCAGTACTTC.